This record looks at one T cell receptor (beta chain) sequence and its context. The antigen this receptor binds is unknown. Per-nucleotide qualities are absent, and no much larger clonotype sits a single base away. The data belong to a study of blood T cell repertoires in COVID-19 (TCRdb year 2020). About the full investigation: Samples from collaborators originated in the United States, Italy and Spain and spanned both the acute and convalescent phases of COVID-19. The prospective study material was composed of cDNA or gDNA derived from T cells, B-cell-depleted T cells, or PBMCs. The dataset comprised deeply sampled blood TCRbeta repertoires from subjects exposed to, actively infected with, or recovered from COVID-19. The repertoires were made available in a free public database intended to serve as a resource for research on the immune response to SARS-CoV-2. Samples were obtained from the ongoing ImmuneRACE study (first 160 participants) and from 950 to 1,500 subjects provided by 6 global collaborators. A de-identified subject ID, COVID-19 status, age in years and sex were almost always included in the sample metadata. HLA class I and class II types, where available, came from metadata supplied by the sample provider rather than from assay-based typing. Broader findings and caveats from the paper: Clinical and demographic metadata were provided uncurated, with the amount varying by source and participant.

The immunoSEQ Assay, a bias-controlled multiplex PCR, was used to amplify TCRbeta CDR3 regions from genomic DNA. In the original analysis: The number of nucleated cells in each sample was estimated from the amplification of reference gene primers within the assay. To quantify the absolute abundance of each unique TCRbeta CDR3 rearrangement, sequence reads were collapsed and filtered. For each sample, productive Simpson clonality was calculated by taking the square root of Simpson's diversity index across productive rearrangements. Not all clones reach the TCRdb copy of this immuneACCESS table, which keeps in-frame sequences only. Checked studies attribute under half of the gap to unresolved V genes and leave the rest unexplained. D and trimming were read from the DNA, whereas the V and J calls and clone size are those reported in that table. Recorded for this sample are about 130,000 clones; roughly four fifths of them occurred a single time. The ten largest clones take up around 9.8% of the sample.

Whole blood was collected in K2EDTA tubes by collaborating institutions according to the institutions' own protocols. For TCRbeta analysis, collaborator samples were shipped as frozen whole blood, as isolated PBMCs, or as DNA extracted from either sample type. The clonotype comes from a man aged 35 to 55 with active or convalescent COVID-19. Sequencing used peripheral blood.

The CDR3 here reads CASSLAGGATDTQYF. The sequence in DNA is TGTGCCAGCAGCTTGGCCGGGGGGGCGACAGATACGCAGTATTTT. Recombination connected TRBV11-3 to TRBJ2-3, with TRBD2 matching 8 junction bases. Based on the germline V gene, the CDR1 and CDR2 sequences are SGHNT and YENEEA. After removal of 3 bases from V and 3 bases from J, the junction retains 5 bases not matched to a gene. The CDR3 measures 15 amino acids from cysteine to phenylalanine. Just the 45-base CDR3 DNA is kept, in frame starting at base 1.